A selection of T cell receptor beta chains follows, all from one sample in a study of T cells in Graves' hyperthyroidism and ophthalmopathy. TCRdb re-called the multiplex PCR reads with MiXCR, one entry per CDR3 protein. The top ten clones hold less than 75% of a sample with 370,000 or so distinct CDR3 sequences, 20% to 25% of them seen once. The source material was blood. These TCRs come from a man aged 45 to 65 with Graves' hyperthyroidism. The CDR3 runs from the conserved cysteine through the conserved F or W. A D gene is named only where the DNA matches it firmly. Only some rows state a clone size, as once, few, many or a class for expanded clones.

DNA: TGTGCCTGGAGTGCTACCCGGGAGACGTACGAGCAGTACTTC; CDR3: CAWSATRETYEQYF; J: TRBJ2-7; V: TRBV30; size: -; D: -
DNA: TGTGCCAGCAGTTACTCGATATCTGGGGGCAAAAACATTCAGTACTTC; CDR3: CASSYSISGGKNIQYF; J: TRBJ2-4; V: TRBV6-6; size: -; D: -
DNA: TGTGCCAGCAGCTTAGCTCAAATATCGAACACTGAAGCTTTCTTT; CDR3: CASSLAQISNTEAFF; J: TRBJ1-1; V: TRBV11-3; size: few; D: -
DNA: TGTGCCAGTAGTATCACAGGGATCTCTGGAAACACCATATATTTT; CDR3: CASSITGISGNTIYF; J: TRBJ1-3; V: TRBV19; size: -; D: -
DNA: TGTGCCAGTAGTAAGGGACGAGCTTTCTTT; CDR3: CASSKGRAFF; J: TRBJ1-1; V: TRBV19; size: -; D: -
DNA: TGTGCCAGCAGCTTAGACAGCAGGAGCGATTCACCCCTCCACTTT; CDR3: CASSLDSRSDSPLHF; J: TRBJ1-6; V: TRBV7-2; size: many; D: -
DNA: TGTGCCTGGAAGGCAGGGGCCGGGGGTGGCTACACCTTC; CDR3: CAWKAGAGGGYTF; J: TRBJ1-2; V: TRBV30; size: -; D: -
DNA: TGTGCCTGGAGTGGGGGTGTCTACGCTGTCGAGCAGTACTTC; CDR3: CAWSGGVYAVEQYF; J: TRBJ2-7; V: TRBV30; size: few; D: -
DNA: TGCGCCAGCAGCATCGGACTAGCGGGACTCTACAATGAGCAGTTCTTC; CDR3: CASSIGLAGLYNEQFF; J: TRBJ2-1; V: TRBV5-1; size: -; D: TRBD2
DNA: TGTGCCAGTTATCGGAACCAAGAGACCCAGTACTTC; CDR3: CASYRNQETQYF; J: TRBJ2-5; V: TRBV6-1; size: -; D: -
DNA: TGTGCCTGGAGTGTATCGAGGGATGAGCAGTTCTTC; CDR3: CAWSVSRDEQFF; J: TRBJ2-1; V: TRBV30; size: -; D: -
DNA: TGTGCCAGCAGCCCGGACAGGGAAATTCAAGAGACCCAGTACTTC; CDR3: CASSPDREIQETQYF; J: TRBJ2-5; V: TRBV28; size: many; D: TRBD1
DNA: TGCAGTGCTAGAGATCAATCCGCCGAAGCTTTCTTT; CDR3: CSARDQSAEAFF; J: TRBJ1-1; V: TRBV20-1; size: -; D: -
DNA: TGCGCCAGCAGCTTGATGAACATGAACACTGAAGCTTTCTTT; CDR3: CASSLMNMNTEAFF; J: TRBJ1-1; V: TRBV5-1; size: many; D: -
DNA: TGTGCCAGCAGCCGTGGCAGGGGTCCGGATGAGCAGTTCTTC; CDR3: CASSRGRGPDEQFF; J: TRBJ2-1; V: TRBV3-1; size: many; D: -
DNA: TGTGCCAGTAGTATAGCAGACCAAGAGACCCAGTACTTC; CDR3: CASSIADQETQYF; J: TRBJ2-5; V: TRBV19; size: few; D: -
DNA: TGCAGTGCTAGCCCCCGGACGGGATACACAGATACGCAGTATTTT; CDR3: CSASPRTGYTDTQYF; J: TRBJ2-3; V: TRBV20-1; size: -; D: -
DNA: TGCAGTGCTAGTCAGGGTTCCTACGAGCAGTACTTC; CDR3: CSASQGSYEQYF; J: TRBJ2-7; V: TRBV20-1; size: -; D: -